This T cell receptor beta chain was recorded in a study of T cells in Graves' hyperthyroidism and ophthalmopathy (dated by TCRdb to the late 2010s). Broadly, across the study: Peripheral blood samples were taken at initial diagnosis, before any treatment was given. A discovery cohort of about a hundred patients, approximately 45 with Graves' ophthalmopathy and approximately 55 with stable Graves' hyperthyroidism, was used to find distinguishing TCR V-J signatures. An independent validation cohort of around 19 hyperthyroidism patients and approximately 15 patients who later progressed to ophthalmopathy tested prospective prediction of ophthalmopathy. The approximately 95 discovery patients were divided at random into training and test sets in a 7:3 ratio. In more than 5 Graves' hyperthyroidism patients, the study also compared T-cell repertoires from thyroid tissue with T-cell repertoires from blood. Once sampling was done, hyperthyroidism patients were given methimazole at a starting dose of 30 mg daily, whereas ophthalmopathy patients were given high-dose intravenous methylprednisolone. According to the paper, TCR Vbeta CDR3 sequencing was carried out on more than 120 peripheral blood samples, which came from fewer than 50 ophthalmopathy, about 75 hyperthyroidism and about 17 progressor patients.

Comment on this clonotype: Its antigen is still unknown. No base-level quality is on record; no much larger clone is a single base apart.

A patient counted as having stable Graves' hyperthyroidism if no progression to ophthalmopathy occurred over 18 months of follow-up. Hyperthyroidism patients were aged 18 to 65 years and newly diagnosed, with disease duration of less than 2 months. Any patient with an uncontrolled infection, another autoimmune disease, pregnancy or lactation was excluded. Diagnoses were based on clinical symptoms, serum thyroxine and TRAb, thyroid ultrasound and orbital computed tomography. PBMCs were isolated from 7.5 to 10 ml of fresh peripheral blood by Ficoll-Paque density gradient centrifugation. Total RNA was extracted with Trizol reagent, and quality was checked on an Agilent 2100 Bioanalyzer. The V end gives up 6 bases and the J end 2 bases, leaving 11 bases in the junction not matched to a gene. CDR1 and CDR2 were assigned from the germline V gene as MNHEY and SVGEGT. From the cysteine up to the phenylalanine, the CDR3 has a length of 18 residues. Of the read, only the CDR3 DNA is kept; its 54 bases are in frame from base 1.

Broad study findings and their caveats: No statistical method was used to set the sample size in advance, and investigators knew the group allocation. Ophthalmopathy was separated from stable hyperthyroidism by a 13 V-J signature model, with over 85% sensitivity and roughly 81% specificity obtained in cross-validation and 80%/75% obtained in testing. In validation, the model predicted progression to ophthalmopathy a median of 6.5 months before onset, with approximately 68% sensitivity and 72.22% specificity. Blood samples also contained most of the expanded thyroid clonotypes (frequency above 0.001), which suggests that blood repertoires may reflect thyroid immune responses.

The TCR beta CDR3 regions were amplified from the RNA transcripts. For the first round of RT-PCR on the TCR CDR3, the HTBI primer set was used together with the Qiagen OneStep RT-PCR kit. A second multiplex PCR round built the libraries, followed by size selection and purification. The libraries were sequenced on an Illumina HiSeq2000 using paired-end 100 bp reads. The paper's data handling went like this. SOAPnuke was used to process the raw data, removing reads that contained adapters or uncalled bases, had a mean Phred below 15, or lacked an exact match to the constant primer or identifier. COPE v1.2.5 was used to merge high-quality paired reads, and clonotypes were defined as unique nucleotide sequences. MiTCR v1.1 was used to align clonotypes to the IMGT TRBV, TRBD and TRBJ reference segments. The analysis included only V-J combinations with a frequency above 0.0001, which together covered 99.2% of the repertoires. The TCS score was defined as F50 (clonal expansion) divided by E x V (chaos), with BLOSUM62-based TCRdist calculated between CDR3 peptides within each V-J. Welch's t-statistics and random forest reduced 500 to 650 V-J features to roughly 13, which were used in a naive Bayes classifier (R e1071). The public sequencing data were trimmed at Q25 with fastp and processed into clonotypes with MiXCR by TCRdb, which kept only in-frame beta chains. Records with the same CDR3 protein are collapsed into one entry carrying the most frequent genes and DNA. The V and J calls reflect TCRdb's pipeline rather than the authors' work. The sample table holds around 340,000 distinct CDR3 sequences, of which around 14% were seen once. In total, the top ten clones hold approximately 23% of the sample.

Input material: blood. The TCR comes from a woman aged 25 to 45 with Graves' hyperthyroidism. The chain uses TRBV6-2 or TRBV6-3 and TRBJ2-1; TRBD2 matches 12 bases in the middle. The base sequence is TGTGCCAGCAGACACCCCCCCCGGACTAGCGGGACCTACAATGAGCAGTTCTTC. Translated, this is CASRHPPRTSGTYNEQFF.